The sequence of this T cell receptor (beta chain) was determined in a study of OX40 agonist ivuxolimab in advanced cancers. General observations from the study: Relatively little clonal expansion, among the lowest observed, appeared in partial responders at 0.1-3.0 mg/kg.

A word on this clone: Its specificity is not known.

Germline loops: CDR1 GTSNPN, CDR2 SVGIG (reference sequence). CDR3 size: 15 residues. The V and J ends lost 1 base and 2 bases, in that order; junction bases with no gene match: 6. The assay was immunoSEQ multiplex PCR, and TCRdb's table has in-frame clones only and misses some. The table has 82,000 or so clones, around 85% seen once. The chain joins TRBV30 to TRBJ2-3; 7 nucleotides align to TRBD1. Sequenced here: CD4+ or CD8+ T cells sorted from blood, sampled in a trial of the OX40 agonist ivuxolimab. The sequence derives from an adult with an advanced solid tumor such as melanoma, head and neck, liver or kidney cancer. CDR3 DNA: TGTGCCTGGAGTGGCGACAGGGATAACACAGATACGCAGTATTTT. This encodes CAWSGDRDNTDTQYF.